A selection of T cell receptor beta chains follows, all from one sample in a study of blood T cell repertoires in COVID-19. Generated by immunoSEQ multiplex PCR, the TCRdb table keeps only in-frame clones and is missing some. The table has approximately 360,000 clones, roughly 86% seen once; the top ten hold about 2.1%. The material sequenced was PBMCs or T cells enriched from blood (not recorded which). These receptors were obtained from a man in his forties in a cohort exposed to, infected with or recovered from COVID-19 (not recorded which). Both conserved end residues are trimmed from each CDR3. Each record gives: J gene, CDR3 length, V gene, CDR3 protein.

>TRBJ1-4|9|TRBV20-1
SASGDEKLF
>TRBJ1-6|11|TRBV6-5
ASTGRWNSPLH
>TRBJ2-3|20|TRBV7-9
ASTKGLAGHTTFTDSFATQY
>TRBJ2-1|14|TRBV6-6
ASSLTSGSFYNEQF
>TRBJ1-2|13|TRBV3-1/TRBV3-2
ASSRRGGADYGYT
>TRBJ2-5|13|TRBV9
ASSRRGAAEETQY
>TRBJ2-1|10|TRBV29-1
SFADWNNEQF
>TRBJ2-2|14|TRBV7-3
ASSLTGLAGFGELF
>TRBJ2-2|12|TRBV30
AWRGQGVTGELF
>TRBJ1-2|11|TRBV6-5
ASRRTGNYGYT
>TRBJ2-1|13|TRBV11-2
ASSPLAGVHNEQF
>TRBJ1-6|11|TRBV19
ASSTTGSSPLH
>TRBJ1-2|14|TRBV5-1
ASSTTPGGPNYGYT
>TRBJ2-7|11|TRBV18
ASSPTVTYEQY
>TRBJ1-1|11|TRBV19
ASSVGSNTEAF
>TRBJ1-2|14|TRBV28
ASSPPGGQKTYGYT
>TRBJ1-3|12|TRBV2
ASRSPGAGNTIY
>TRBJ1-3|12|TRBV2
ASLLGQRRNTIY
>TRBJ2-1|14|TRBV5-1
ASSSLAGGPGNEQF
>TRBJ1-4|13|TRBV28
ASSLLSRGNEKLF
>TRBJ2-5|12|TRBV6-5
ASRPGLDPETQY
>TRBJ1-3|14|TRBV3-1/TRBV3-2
ASSQDRAVGGNTIY
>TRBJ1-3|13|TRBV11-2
ASSTRTGWGNTIY
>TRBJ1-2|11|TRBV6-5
ASSYSPQGGYT
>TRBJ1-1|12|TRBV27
ASSSAGGAAEAF
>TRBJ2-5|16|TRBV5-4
ASSLFGTSGGRGETQY
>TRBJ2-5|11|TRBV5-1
ASSPGSQETQY
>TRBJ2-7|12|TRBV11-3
ASRGGQVTYEQY
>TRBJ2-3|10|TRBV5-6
ASASSTDTQY
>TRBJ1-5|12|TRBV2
ASSGWSSNQPQH
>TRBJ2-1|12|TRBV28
ASSFGDSYNEQF
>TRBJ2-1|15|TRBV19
ASSISGFREAYNEQF
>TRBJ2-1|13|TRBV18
ASSPRDGSYNEQF
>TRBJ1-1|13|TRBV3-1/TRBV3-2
ASSRTGGLDTEAF
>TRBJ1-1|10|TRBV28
ASNSGDTEAF
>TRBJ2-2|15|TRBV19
ASSIGGDLTNTGELF
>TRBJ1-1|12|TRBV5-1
ASSQAQGWTEAF
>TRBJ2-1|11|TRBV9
ASSVGQANEQF
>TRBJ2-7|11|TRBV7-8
ASSLVSGYEQY
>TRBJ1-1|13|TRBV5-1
ASSPEGQGSTEAF
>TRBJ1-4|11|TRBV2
ASKGQGYEKLF
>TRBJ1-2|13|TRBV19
ASSTRDRGTYGYT
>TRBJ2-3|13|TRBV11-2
ASSRLAGVTDTQY
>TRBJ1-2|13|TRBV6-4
ASSEGTGVNYGYT
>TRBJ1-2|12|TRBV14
ASSQLGGDYGYT
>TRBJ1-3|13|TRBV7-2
ASSLGGTSGNTIY
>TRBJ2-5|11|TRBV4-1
ASSQTGMKTQY
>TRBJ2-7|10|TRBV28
ASSPAGGEQY
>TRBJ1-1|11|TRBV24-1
ATSEKVEAEAF
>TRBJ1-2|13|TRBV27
ASSPPFVPFYGYT